A selection of T cell receptor beta chains follows, all from one sample in a study of blood T cell repertoires in COVID-19. Here immunoSEQ multiplex PCR was the method, and the copy in TCRdb shows in-frame clones only, minus some. The sample holds approximately 110,000 clones, about 88% seen once. The specimen was peripheral blood. Receptor source: a human donor in a cohort sampled during active COVID-19. Each CDR3 is given with its conserved first and last residue. The order of the fields is clone size, D gene, CDR3 length, J gene, V gene, CDR3 DNA, CDR3 protein. The D gene is left open where the match is weak. Clone size is not always given. Where it is, it says once, few, many or a class for expanded clones.

clone_size: .
d_call: .
cdr3_length: 15
j_call: TRBJ2-2
v_call: TRBV6-2/TRBV6-3
cdr3_nt: TGTGCCAGCAGTTACCAAGCGCCCCCCCCCGGGGAGCTGTTTTTT
cdr3_aa: CASSYQAPPPGELFF

clone_size: .
d_call: .
cdr3_length: 13
j_call: TRBJ2-7
v_call: TRBV6-5
cdr3_nt: TGTGCCAGCAGTTATACGGGCTCCTACGAGCAGTACTTC
cdr3_aa: CASSYTGSYEQYF

clone_size: .
d_call: TRBD1
cdr3_length: 14
j_call: TRBJ2-5
v_call: TRBV5-1
cdr3_nt: TGCGCCAGCAGCTTGGATACAGGGGAAGAGACCCAGTACTTC
cdr3_aa: CASSLDTGEETQYF

clone_size: .
d_call: TRBD2
cdr3_length: 15
j_call: TRBJ2-7
v_call: TRBV28
cdr3_nt: TGTGCCAGCACCGAAGGAGCGGGAACCCGCTACGAGCAGTACTTC
cdr3_aa: CASTEGAGTRYEQYF

clone_size: few
d_call: .
cdr3_length: 12
j_call: TRBJ1-5
v_call: TRBV2
cdr3_nt: TGTGCCAGCAGTGGGGCCGATCAGCCCCAGCATTTT
cdr3_aa: CASSGADQPQHF

clone_size: once
d_call: TRBD1
cdr3_length: 17
j_call: TRBJ2-2
v_call: TRBV29-1
cdr3_nt: TGCAGCGTCACCCCCAGGCAAGGGGGCGGGAACACCGGGGAGCTGTTTTTT
cdr3_aa: CSVTPRQGGGNTGELFF

clone_size: many
d_call: TRBD2
cdr3_length: 15
j_call: TRBJ2-1
v_call: TRBV3-1/TRBV3-2
cdr3_nt: TGTGCCAGCAGCCAAGCCCCTTCGACTAGCGGGGCGTCATTCTTC
cdr3_aa: CASSQAPSTSGASFF

clone_size: .
d_call: TRBD1
cdr3_length: 16
j_call: TRBJ1-5
v_call: TRBV28
cdr3_nt: TGTGCCAGCAGTTTCCCTTTAGGGACAGGGCTTCAGCCCCAGCATTTT
cdr3_aa: CASSFPLGTGLQPQHF

clone_size: .
d_call: .
cdr3_length: 13
j_call: TRBJ2-3
v_call: TRBV25-1
cdr3_nt: TGTGCCAGCAGAGACAGGTTCACAGATACGCAGTATTTT
cdr3_aa: CASRDRFTDTQYF

clone_size: few
d_call: .
cdr3_length: 14
j_call: TRBJ1-2
v_call: TRBV2
cdr3_nt: TGTGCCAGCAGTGAAAAGGGGCAGCGCTATGGCTACACCTTC
cdr3_aa: CASSEKGQRYGYTF

clone_size: .
d_call: .
cdr3_length: 11
j_call: TRBJ2-7
v_call: TRBV12-3/TRBV12-4
cdr3_nt: TGTGCCAGCTCCCCGTCCGTCGAGCAGTACTTC
cdr3_aa: CASSPSVEQYF

clone_size: .
d_call: .
cdr3_length: 12
j_call: TRBJ1-1
v_call: TRBV6-6
cdr3_nt: TGTGCCAGCAGGAACAGTAACACTGAAGCTTTCTTT
cdr3_aa: CASRNSNTEAFF

clone_size: few
d_call: .
cdr3_length: 13
j_call: TRBJ1-5
v_call: TRBV9
cdr3_nt: TGTGCCAGCAGCGTCGACCAGGGGCAGCCCCAGCATTTT
cdr3_aa: CASSVDQGQPQHF

clone_size: large
d_call: TRBD2
cdr3_length: 14
j_call: TRBJ2-5
v_call: TRBV24-1
cdr3_nt: TGTGCCACCAGGGAAGCCGGGGGGGGAGAGACCCAGTACTTC
cdr3_aa: CATREAGGGETQYF

clone_size: many
d_call: TRBD2
cdr3_length: 16
j_call: TRBJ2-1
v_call: TRBV3-1/TRBV3-2
cdr3_nt: TGTGCCAGCAGCCAAGGTGTGACTAGCGGCTACAATGAGCAGTTCTTC
cdr3_aa: CASSQGVTSGYNEQFF

clone_size: .
d_call: .
cdr3_length: 16
j_call: TRBJ2-2
v_call: TRBV11-2
cdr3_nt: TGTGCCAGCAACCTCCCCGAGGGGGTGAACACCGGGGAGCTGTTTTTT
cdr3_aa: CASNLPEGVNTGELFF